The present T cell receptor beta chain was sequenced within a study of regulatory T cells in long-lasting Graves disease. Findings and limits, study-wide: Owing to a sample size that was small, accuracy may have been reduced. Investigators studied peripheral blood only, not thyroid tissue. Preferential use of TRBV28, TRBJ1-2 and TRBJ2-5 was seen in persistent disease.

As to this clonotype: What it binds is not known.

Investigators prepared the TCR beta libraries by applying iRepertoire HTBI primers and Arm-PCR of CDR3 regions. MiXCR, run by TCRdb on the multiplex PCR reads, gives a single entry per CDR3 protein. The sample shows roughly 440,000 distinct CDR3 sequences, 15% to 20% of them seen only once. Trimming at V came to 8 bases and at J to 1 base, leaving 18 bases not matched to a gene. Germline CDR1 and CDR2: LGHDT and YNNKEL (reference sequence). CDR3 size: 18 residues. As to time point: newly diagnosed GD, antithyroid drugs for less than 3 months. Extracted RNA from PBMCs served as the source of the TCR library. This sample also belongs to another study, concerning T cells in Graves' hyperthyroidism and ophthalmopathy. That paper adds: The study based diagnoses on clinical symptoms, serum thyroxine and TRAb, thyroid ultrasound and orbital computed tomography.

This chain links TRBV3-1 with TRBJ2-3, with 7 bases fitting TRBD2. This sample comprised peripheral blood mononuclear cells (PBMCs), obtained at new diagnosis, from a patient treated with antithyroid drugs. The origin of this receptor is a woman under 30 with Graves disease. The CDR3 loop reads CASAGFGGGEVGTDTQYF. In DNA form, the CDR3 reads TGTGCCAGCGCCGGGTTCGGGGGAGGGGAGGTCGGCACAGATACGCAGTATTTT.